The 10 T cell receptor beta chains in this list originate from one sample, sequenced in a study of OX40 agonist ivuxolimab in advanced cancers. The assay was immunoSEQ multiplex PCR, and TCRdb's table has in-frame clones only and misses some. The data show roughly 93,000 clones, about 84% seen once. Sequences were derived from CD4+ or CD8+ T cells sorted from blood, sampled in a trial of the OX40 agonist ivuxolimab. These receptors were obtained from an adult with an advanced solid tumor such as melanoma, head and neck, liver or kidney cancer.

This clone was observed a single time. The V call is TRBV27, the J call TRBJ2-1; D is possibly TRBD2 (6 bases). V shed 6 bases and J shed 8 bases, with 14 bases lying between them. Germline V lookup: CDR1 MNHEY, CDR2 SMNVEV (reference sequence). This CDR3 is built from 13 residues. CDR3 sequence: CASRPWEDDEQFF. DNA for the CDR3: TGTGCCAGCAGGCCCTGGGAGGACGATGAGCAGTTCTTC.

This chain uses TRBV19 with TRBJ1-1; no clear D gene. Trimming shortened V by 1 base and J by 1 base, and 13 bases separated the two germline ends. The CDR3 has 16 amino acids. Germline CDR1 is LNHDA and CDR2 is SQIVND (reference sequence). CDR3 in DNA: TGTGCCAGTAGTATAGGGGTAAGGGCGAGGAACACTGAAGCTTTCTTT. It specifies CASSIGVRARNTEAFF.

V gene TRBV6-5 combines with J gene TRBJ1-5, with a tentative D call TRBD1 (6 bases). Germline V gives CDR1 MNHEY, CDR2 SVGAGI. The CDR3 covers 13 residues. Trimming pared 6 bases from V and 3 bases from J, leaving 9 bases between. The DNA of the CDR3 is TGTGCCAGCAGCGGACAGCTCAATCAGCCCCAGCATTTT. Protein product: CASSGQLNQPQHF.

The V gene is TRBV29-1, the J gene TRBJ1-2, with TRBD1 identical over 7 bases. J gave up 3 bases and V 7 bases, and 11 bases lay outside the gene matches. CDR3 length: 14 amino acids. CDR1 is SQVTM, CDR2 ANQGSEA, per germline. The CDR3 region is CSALGQSPDYGYTF. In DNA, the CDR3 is TGCAGCGCACTGGGACAGTCCCCGGACTATGGCTACACCTTC.

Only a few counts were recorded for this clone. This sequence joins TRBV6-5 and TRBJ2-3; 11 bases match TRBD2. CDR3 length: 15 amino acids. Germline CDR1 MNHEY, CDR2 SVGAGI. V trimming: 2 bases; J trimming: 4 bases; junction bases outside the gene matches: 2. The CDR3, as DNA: TGTGCCAGCAGTTACGTTAGCGGGGGGGCAGATACGCAGTATTTT. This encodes CASSYVSGGADTQYF.

The CDR3 loop is CASSLRVEAFF. The DNA of the CDR3 is TGTGCCAGCAGCCTCAGGGTGGAAGCTTTCTTT. This chain connects TRBV7-9 to TRBJ1-1; possible D gene TRBD1, 5 bases. This CDR3 contains 11 residues. V was cut by 5 bases and J by 8 bases, with 9 bases left in between. Germline loops: CDR1 SEHNR, CDR2 FQNEAQ (reference sequence).

The CDR3 nucleotides read TGCGCCAGCAGCTCACAGGGGTTTGGAACTAATGAAAAACTGTTTTTT. Residues: CASSSQGFGTNEKLFF. This sequence joins TRBV5-1 and TRBJ1-4; 7 nucleotides agree with TRBD1. The CDR3 totals 16 residues. Looked up from germline, CDR1 is SGHRS and CDR2 is YFSETQ. The J segment lost 1 base and the V segment lost 3 bases, leaving 6 bases of the junction unmatched.

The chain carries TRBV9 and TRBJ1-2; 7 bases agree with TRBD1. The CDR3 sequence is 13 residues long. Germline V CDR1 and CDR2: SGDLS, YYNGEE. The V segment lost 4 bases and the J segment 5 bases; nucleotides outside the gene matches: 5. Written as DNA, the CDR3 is TGTGCCAGCAGCCCACCGACAGGGTATGGCTACACCTTC. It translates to CASSPPTGYGYTF.

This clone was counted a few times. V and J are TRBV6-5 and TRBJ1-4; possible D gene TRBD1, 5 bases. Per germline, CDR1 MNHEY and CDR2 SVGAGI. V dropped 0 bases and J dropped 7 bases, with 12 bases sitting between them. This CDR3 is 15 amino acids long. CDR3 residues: CASSYSQRGGEKLFF. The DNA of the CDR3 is TGTGCCAGCAGTTACTCCCAGAGGGGTGGTGAAAAACTGTTTTTT.

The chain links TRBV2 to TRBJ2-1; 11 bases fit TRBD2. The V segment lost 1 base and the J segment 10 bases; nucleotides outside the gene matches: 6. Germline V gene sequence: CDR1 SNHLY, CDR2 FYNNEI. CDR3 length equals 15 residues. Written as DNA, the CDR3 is TGTGCCAGCAGTGAAGTAGCGGGAGGGCCCGGGGAGCAGTTCTTC. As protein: CASSEVAGGPGEQFF.